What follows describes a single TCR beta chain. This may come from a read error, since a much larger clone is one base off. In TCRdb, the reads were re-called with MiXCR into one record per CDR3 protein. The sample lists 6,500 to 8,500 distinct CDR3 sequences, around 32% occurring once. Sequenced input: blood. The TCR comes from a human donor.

CDR3 nucleotides: TGCAGCGTTGAAGCCGTGGGACTTTCTGAAGCTTTCTTT. Translated: CSVEAVGLSEAFF. The V gene is TRBV29-1, the J gene TRBJ1-1; TRBD1 is a possible D gene (5 bases). The CDR3 is 13 amino acids. The germline gives CDR1 SQVTM, CDR2 ANQGSEA. Trimming pared 1 base from V and 6 bases from J, leaving 12 bases between.